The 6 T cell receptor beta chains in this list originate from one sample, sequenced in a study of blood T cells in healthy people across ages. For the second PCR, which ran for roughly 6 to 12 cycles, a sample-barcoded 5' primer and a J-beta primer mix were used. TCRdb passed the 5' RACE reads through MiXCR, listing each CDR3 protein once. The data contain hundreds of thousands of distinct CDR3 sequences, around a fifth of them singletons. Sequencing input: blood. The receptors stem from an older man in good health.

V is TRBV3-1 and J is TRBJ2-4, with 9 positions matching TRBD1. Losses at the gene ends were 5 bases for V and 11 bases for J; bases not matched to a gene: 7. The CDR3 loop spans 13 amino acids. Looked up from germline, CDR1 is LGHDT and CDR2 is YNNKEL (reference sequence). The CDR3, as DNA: TGTGCCAGCAGCATCGGACAGGGGAACGTTCAGTACTTC. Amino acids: CASSIGQGNVQYF.

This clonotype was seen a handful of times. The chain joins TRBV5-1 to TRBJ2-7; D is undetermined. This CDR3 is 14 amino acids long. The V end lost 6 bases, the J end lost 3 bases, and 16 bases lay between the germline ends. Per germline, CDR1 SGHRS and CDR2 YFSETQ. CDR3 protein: CASNLDGGHYEQYF. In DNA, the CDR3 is TGCGCCAGCAACCTGGACGGCGGTCACTACGAGCAGTACTTC.

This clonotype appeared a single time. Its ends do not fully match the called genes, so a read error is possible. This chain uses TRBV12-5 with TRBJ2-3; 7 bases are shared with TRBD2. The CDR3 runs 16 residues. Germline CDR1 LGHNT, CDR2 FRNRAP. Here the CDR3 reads CASGLVKSTSTDMQYF. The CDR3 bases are TGTGCTAGTGGTTTGGTAAAGTCGACTAGCACAGATATGCAGTATTTT.

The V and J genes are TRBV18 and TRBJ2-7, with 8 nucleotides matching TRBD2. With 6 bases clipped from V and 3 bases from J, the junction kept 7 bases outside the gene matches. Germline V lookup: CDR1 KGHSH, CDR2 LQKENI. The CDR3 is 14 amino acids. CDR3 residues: CASSQAGVVYEQYF. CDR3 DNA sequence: TGTGCCAGCTCGCAAGCGGGAGTGGTCTACGAGCAGTACTTC.

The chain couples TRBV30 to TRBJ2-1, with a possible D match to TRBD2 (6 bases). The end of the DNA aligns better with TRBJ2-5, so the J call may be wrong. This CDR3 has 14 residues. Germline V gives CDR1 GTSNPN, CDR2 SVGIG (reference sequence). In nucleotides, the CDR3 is TGTGCCTGGAGTCCGACTAGGAGCGGGGAGACCCAGTACTTC. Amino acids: CAWSPTRSGETQYF.

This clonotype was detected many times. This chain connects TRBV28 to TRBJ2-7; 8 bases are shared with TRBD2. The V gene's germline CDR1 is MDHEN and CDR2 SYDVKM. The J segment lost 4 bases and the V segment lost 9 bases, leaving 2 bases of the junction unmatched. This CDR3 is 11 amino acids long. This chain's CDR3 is CASSGMYEQYF. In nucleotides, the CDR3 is TGTGCCAGTAGCGGGATGTACGAGCAGTACTTC.